This entry describes one T cell receptor (beta chain). The target antigen is unknown. This specimen belongs to a study of T cell responses to AZD1222 COVID-19 vaccine. General study results and limits: Clonal diversity was possibly underestimated, and white British individuals and females predominated among donors. Repertoire samples came only from after the peak T cell response.

CDR3 length: 15 residues. Germline V gene data show CDR1 as SEHNR and CDR2 as FQNEAQ (reference sequence). The V segment lost 5 bases and the J segment 8 bases; nucleotides outside the gene matches: 11. TCRdb's table, derived via immunoSEQ multiplex PCR, lists solely in-frame clones and lacks some. The sample shows 100,000 or so clones, about 86% of them seen only once. The input for sequencing was peripheral blood, taken 28 days after the second AZD1222 dose. The rearrangement links TRBV7-9 to TRBJ1-4, with 7 bases fitting TRBD1. The receptor's source is an adult who received the AZD1222 COVID-19 vaccine. CDR3 DNA sequence: TGTGCCAGCAGCCGCAGGGGGGGCGAGGAGGAAAAACTGTTTTTT. Amino acids: CASSRRGGEEEKLFF.